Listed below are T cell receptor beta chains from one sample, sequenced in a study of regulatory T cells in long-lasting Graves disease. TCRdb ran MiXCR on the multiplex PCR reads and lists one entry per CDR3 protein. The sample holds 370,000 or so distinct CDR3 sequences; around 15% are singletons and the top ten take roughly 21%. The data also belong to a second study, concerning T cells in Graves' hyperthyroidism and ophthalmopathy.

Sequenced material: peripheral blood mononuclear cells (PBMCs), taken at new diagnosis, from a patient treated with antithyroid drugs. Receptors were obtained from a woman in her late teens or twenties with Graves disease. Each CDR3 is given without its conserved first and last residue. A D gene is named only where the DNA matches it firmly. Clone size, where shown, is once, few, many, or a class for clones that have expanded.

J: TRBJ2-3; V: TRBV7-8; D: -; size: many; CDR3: ASSLFQAGGTDTQY
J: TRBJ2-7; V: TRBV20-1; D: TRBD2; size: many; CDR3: SAYSTSSNLYEQY
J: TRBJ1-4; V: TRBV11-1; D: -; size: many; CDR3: ASSPMAPEKLF
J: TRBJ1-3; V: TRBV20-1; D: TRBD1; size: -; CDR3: SASKTGSGNTIY
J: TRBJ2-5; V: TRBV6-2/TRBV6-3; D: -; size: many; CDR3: ASSSLFGAPISVTQY
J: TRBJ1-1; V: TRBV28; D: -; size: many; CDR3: ASSLTVYTEAF
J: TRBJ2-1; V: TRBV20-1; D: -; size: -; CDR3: SARDLDAYNEQF
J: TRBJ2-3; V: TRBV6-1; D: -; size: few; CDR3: ASSESSQATDTQY
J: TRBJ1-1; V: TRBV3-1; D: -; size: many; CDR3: ASSQVRGNTEAF
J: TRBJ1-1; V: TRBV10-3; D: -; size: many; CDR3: ASQGKGNTEAF
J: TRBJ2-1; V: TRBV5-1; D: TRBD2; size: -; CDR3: ASSLGVASGFYNEQF
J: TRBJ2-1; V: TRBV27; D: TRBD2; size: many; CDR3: ASSRGLAGYYNEQF
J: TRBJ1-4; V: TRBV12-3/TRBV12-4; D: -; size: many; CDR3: ASSLGSMDEKLF
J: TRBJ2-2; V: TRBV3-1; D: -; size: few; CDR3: ASSQDWETNTGELF